Listed here is a single TCR beta chain. The antigen remains unidentified. V was pared by 1 base and J by 0 bases, with 12 bases between. Germline assignment: CDR1 SGHVS and CDR2 FQNEAQ. CDR3 size: 16 residues. This sample stems from a study of cytomegalovirus exposure and HLA in healthy donors. The PCR used 60 Vbeta and 13 Jbeta primers. Clones were sequenced by immunoSEQ multiplex PCR, and TCRdb holds only the in-frame ones, with some missing. The profile shows some 130,000 clones, under 80% of them singletons. Whole-study findings and limits: The study listed some 160 cytomegalovirus-associated TCR beta chains.

This sequence originates from a woman in her fifties or sixties in good health and CMV-seropositive. Sequencing was performed on PBMCs. The chain joins TRBV7-8 to TRBJ1-2, with D perhaps TRBD1 (5 bases). The CDR3 nucleotides read TGTGCCAGCAGCTTAGTCAGGGTAGCCTCTAACTATGGCTACACCTTC. Its translation: CASSLVRVASNYGYTF.